Presented here are 16 T cell receptor beta chains from one specimen sequenced in a study of blood T cell repertoires in COVID-19. The assay was immunoSEQ multiplex PCR, and TCRdb's table has in-frame clones only and misses some. Here the sample spans under 200,000 clones, approximately 86% being singletons. The sample was peripheral blood. All receptors derive from a man younger than 35 with acute or convalescent COVID-19.

The chain joins TRBV2 to TRBJ2-2, with D possibly being TRBD2 (5 bases). The germline V gene has CDR1 SNHLY and CDR2 FYNNEI. V shed 0 bases and J shed 1 base, with 9 bases lying between them. The CDR3 is made up of 16 amino acids. CDR3 in DNA: TGTGCCAGCAGTGAAGCGCTTCGGGGGAACACCGGGGAGCTGTTTTTT. Its protein is CASSEALRGNTGELFF.

As for this clone: A read error may produce the germline difference seen at one junction end. The chain couples TRBV7-8 to TRBJ1-3; D not resolved. The germline gives CDR1 SGHVS, CDR2 FQNEAQ. The CDR3 has 14 residues. The CDR3 nucleotides read TGTGCCAGCAGCGTAGCCGGGGCTGGAAACACCATATATTTT. Translating gives CASSVAGAGNTIYF.

V and J are TRBV5-1 and TRBJ1-1; 8 positions match TRBD1. The CDR3 runs to 13 residues. Germline assignment: CDR1 SGHRS and CDR2 YFSETQ. V shed 4 bases, J shed 6 bases, and the junction held 5 bases outside the gene matches. This CDR3 reads CASSVTGDAEAFF. The CDR3 DNA is TGCGCCAGCAGCGTGACAGGGGATGCTGAAGCTTTCTTT.

The chain carries TRBV3-1 (or the pseudogene TRBV3-2) and TRBJ2-7, with a tentative D call TRBD1 (5 bases). There are 15 residues in the CDR3. Trimming cost V 0 bases and J 4 bases, with 13 bases left between them. Germline V CDR1 and CDR2: LGHDT, YNNKEL (reference sequence). CDR3 nucleotides: TGTGCCAGCAGCCAAGAGGGGTGGGGCATTTACGAGCAGTACTTC. It specifies CASSQEGWGIYEQYF.

The chain recombines TRBV12-5 with TRBJ2-1; 11 nucleotides agree with TRBD2. The J segment lost 10 bases and the V segment lost 7 bases, leaving 6 bases of the junction unmatched. This CDR3 contains 13 residues. The germline CDR1 and CDR2 sequences are LGHNT and FRNRAP. This CDR3 is CASETSGGPEQFF. CDR3 in DNA: TGTGCTAGTGAAACTAGCGGGGGCCCAGAGCAGTTCTTC.

This chain links TRBV6-5 with TRBJ2-2; TRBD2 matches 10 bases. Germline CDR1 MNHEY, CDR2 SVGAGI. CDR3 length: 15 residues. The V segment lost 9 bases and the J segment 1 base; nucleotides outside the gene matches: 5. CDR3 bases: TGTGCCAGTTCCTTAGCGGGGGGGAACACCGGGGAGCTGTTTTTT. Translating it yields CASSLAGGNTGELFF.

The V gene is TRBV5-1, the J gene TRBJ2-2; 12 positions agree with TRBD1. Germline CDR1 and CDR2: SGHRS and YFSETQ. Trimming cost V 4 bases and J 4 bases; bases outside gene matches: 5. The CDR3 runs to 16 residues. Here the CDR3 reads CASSLGTGGFTGELFF. The CDR3 nucleotides are TGCGCCAGCAGCCTCGGGACAGGGGGCTTCACCGGGGAGCTGTTTTTT.

The chain couples TRBV27 to TRBJ1-6; D is undetermined. The germline V gene encodes CDR1 MNHEY and CDR2 SMNVEV (reference sequence). Trimming took off 5 bases at V and 0 bases at J, with 5 bases between the two ends. The CDR3 covers 14 residues. CDR3: CASSRSSYNSPLHF. CDR3 bases: TGTGCCAGCAGTCGGAGCTCCTATAATTCACCCCTCCACTTT.

Worth noting for this clone: The same CDR3 can be traced to other DNA sequences in this sample. The rearrangement uses TRBV19 and TRBJ1-1; no firm D call. The V end was cut by 5 bases, the J end by 4 bases, with 11 bases between. CDR1 and CDR2 from the germline V gene are LNHDA and SQIVND (reference sequence). The CDR3 consists of 13 residues. CDR3 amino acids: CASSVGGPTEAFF. The CDR3 nucleotides read TGTGCCAGTAGTGTCGGCGGGCCCACTGAAGCTTTCTTT.

This chain connects TRBV18 to TRBJ2-7; unclear D gene. Germline assignment: CDR1 KGHSH and CDR2 LQKENI. V lost 6 bases and J lost 6, with 12 bases in between. This CDR3 region has 12 residues. The CDR3 loop is CASSPFSGEQYV. The CDR3 nucleotides read TGTGCCAGCTCCCCCTTCTCGGGCGAGCAGTACGTC.

V and J are TRBV29-1 and TRBJ1-1; 8 bases align to TRBD1. The CDR3 extends over 12 amino acids. Per germline, CDR1 SQVTM and CDR2 ANQGSEA. J was trimmed by 10 bases and V by 7 bases; bases with no gene match: 11. CDR3 loop: CSAGTGRTLAFF. DNA for the CDR3: TGCAGCGCAGGGACAGGAAGGACTTTAGCTTTCTTT.

Comment on this clone: The identical CDR3 is also encoded by other nucleotide sequences in the sample. The CDR3 DNA reads as TGCGCCAGCAGCCCCGGGAGGGATAATTCACCCCTCCACTTT. Translated, it gives CASSPGRDNSPLHF. The chain recombines TRBV5-1 with TRBJ1-6; no definite D call. Germline lookup yields CDR1 SGHRS and CDR2 YFSETQ. The CDR3 totals 14 residues. V was clipped by 4 bases and J by 5 bases, with 10 bases between them.

The chain has TRBV18 and TRBJ2-1, with D perhaps TRBD1 (6 bases). In germline, CDR1 is KGHSH, CDR2 LQKENI. Trimming cost V 4 bases and J 10 bases, with 17 bases left between them. The CDR3 is made up of 14 amino acids. CDR3 DNA: TGTGCCAGCTCACTGTCTTGGGGGCAGGGCGAGCAGTTCTTC. This gives the protein CASSLSWGQGEQFF.

The rearrangement joins TRBV29-1 to TRBJ1-1; TRBD1 aligns across 7 bases. Germline CDR1 is SQVTM and CDR2 is ANQGSEA. Unmatched junction bases numbered 17, after V lost 1 base and J lost 0 bases. CDR3 length: 19 amino acids. The CDR3 DNA sequence: TGCAGCGTTGAAGCTCACAGACAGGGTCGGGCTAGGATGAACACTGAAGCTTTCTTT. Translating gives CSVEAHRQGRARMNTEAFF.

This chain joins TRBV7-2 and TRBJ2-2; 8 nucleotides line up with TRBD2. CDR3 size: 16 residues. Germline V CDR1 and CDR2: SGHTA, FQGNSA. J lost 7 bases, V lost 3 bases, and 10 bases had no gene match. CDR3 nucleotides: TGTGCCAGCAGCTTGACCGGGACTAGTAGAGTCGGGGAGCTGTTTTTT. This gives the protein CASSLTGTSRVGELFF.

V is TRBV5-6 and J is TRBJ1-4; D gene unclear. Germline values: CDR1 SGHDT, CDR2 YYEEEE. CDR3 length equals 14 residues. The V gene lost 4 bases and the J gene lost 8 bases, with 15 bases spanning the gap. For the CDR3, the DNA is TGTGCCAGCAGCCAGTTTCTGTCGGGGGAAAAACTGTTTTTT. This sequence encodes CASSQFLSGEKLFF.